This T cell receptor (beta chain) originates from a study of blood T cell repertoires in COVID-19. Study summary: Samples of COVID-19 (acute and convalescent) were obtained from the United States, Italy and Spain.

Original processing methods: It was from reference gene primer amplification that nucleated cell counts were estimated. Only in-frame clones appear in the TCRdb table, and some are missing; sequencing was by immunoSEQ multiplex PCR. The V and J calls and clone size were taken over from that table, and D and trimming were inferred from the DNA. The data show over 200,000 clones, 80% to 85% seen once. This TCR was recovered from a middle-aged woman who had recovered from COVID-19. The sample was PBMCs or T cells enriched from blood (not recorded which).

The CDR3 loop is CASSIKQGATNEKLFF. CDR3 DNA sequence: TGTGCCAGTAGTATCAAACAGGGGGCGACTAATGAAAAACTGTTTTTT. The rearrangement links TRBV19 to TRBJ1-4; 9 nucleotides agree with TRBD1. The CDR3 length is 16 residues. With 3 bases clipped from V and 2 bases from J, the junction kept 4 bases outside the gene matches. Looked up from germline, CDR1 is LNHDA and CDR2 is SQIVND (reference sequence).